The clone carrying this T cell receptor beta chain was seen many times. What it binds is unknown. Authors' processing steps: With a range of 23,224 to 690,600, the median per sample was around 96,000 TCRs. TCRdb recomputed calls from the RACE reads with MiXCR, one row per CDR3 protein. TCRdb, rather than the study authors, made the V and J calls. The data hold about 39,000 distinct CDR3 sequences, with roughly 12% observed a single time. The sample originates from a study of human T cells and chemical hapten exposure. About the study: Patients' scalps got diphenylcyclopropenone weekly throughout the roughly 25-week study.

Overall study findings and caveats: Counts of expanded TCRs at PT1 were positively correlated with patch test score.

Time point: pre-sensitization, week 0. The sample's treatment: therapeutic diphenylcyclopropenone sensitization with weekly scalp DPC. Staff drew blood before applying each patch test. This CDR3 has 14 amino acids. Germline CDR1 is SNHLY and CDR2 is FYNNEI. J was trimmed by 6 bases and V by 4 bases; bases with no gene match: 7. The sample here was whole blood, taken in connection with sensitization to the hapten diphenylcyclopropenone (DPC). This sequence joins TRBV2 and TRBJ2-7, with TRBD2 matching 9 bases. This clonotype was sampled from a woman aged 30 to 39 with alopecia areata. Some clones in this sample may be carry-over from other donors' samples. The CDR3 reads CASSALEREAEQYF. CDR3 DNA sequence: TGTGCCAGCAGTGCCTTGGAGCGGGAGGCCGAGCAGTACTTC. Based on the CDR3 plus reference TRBV2 and TRBJ2-7, the full variable domain is EPEVTQTPSHQVTQMGQEVILRCVPISNHLYFYWYRQILGQKVEFLVSFYNNEISEKSEIFDDQFSVERPDGSNFTLKIRSTKLEDSAMYFCASSALEREAEQYFGPGTRLTVT.